The 9 T cell receptor beta chains below all came from one sample that was sequenced in a study of cytomegalovirus exposure and HLA in healthy donors. TCRdb's table, derived via immunoSEQ multiplex PCR, lists solely in-frame clones and lacks some. The data show over 110,000 clones, 85% to 90% seen once. The source material was PBMCs. These receptors were obtained from a man aged 18 to 29 in good health and CMV-seronegative.

This rearrangement joins TRBV6-5 to TRBJ1-3, with D possibly being TRBD1 (5 bases). V lost 8 bases to trimming and J lost 3 bases, with 11 bases between them. Germline V gives CDR1 MNHEY, CDR2 SVGAGI. CDR3 length equals 13 residues. The DNA for the CDR3 is TGTGCCAGCGGCAGGGAATTTGGAAACACCATATATTTT. Its protein product is CASGREFGNTIYF.

V gene TRBV6-5 combines with J gene TRBJ1-5; 7 bases are a match to TRBD1. Germline V gene lookup returns CDR1 MNHEY and CDR2 SVGAGI. The CDR3 is 14 residues long. V was clipped by 5 bases and J by 5 bases; unmatched bases: 6. The CDR3: CASSHDRDDQPQHF. Here the CDR3 DNA reads TGTGCCAGCAGTCACGACAGGGACGATCAGCCCCAGCATTTT.

The rearrangement joins TRBV5-1 to TRBJ1-4; 10 nucleotides agree with TRBD1. The ends lost 3 bases at V and 11 bases at J; junction bases unmatched: 10. The V gene's germline CDR1 is SGHRS and CDR2 YFSETQ. The CDR3 is 15 amino acids. This chain's CDR3 is CASSSGQGDVSKLFF. The CDR3 DNA follows: TGCGCCAGCAGCTCAGGACAGGGGGATGTGTCGAAACTGTTTTTT. Drawing the rest from reference TRBV5-1 and TRBJ1-4, the complete variable domain is KAGVTQTPRYLIKTRGQQVTLSCSPISGHRSVSWYQQTPGQGLQFLFEYFSETQRNKGNFPGRFSGRQFSNSRSEMNVSTLELGDSALYLCASSSGQGDVSKLFFGSGTQLSVL.

The chain recombines TRBV9 with TRBJ2-1, with 11 bases lining up with TRBD2. CDR1 is SGDLS, CDR2 YYNGEE, per germline. J was trimmed by 6 bases and V by 3 bases; bases with no gene match: 11. CDR3 size: 17 residues. The CDR3 protein is CASSELAGEAGLNEQFF. The CDR3 coding sequence is TGTGCCAGCAGCGAACTAGCGGGAGAAGCGGGACTCAATGAGCAGTTCTTC.

The rearrangement uses TRBV5-6 and TRBJ1-1; 9 bases agree with TRBD1. The CDR3 runs to 13 residues. Per the germline V gene, CDR1 is SGHDT and CDR2 is YYEEEE. V gave up 3 bases and J gave up 4 bases; unmatched junction bases: 1. CDR3: CASSWDRATEAFF. DNA for the CDR3: TGTGCCAGCAGCTGGGACAGGGCCACTGAAGCTTTCTTT.

There are a few counts of this clone. This chain uses TRBV9 with TRBJ2-7, with 9 bases that match TRBD2. V lost 4 bases to trimming and J lost 3 bases; unmatched junction nucleotides: 5. Germline V CDR1 and CDR2: SGDLS, YYNGEE. This CDR3 spans 14 amino acids. The DNA of the CDR3 is TGTGCCAGCAGCCCCCGCGGGGGGGGCTACGAGCAGTACTTC. Translation: CASSPRGGGYEQYF.

The V and J genes are TRBV18 and TRBJ1-1, with D possibly being TRBD1 (5 bases). This CDR3 has 15 residues. Germline values: CDR1 KGHSH, CDR2 LQKENI. The V end lost 5 bases, the J end lost 0 bases, and 13 bases lay between the germline ends. The CDR3 loop reads CASSEPGNMNTEAFF. DNA of the CDR3: TGTGCCAGCTCAGAACCAGGGAACATGAACACTGAAGCTTTCTTT.

The chain couples TRBV6-6 to TRBJ1-5, with a tentative D call TRBD1 (5 bases). The V end lost 5 bases, the J end lost 5 bases, and 13 bases lay between the germline ends. The CDR3 spans 14 residues. Germline values: CDR1 MNHNY, CDR2 SVGAGI (reference sequence). The CDR3 DNA reads TGTGCCAGCAGTCCCGCGGGGCCATATCAGCCCCAGCATTTT. This encodes CASSPAGPYQPQHF.

The V call is TRBV5-4, the J call TRBJ1-4; possibly TRBD1 for D (6 bases). Trimming left V 5 bases short and J 4 bases short, with 12 bases between. The CDR3 runs 14 residues. Per the germline V gene, CDR1 is SGHNT and CDR2 is YYREEE (reference sequence). CDR3 sequence reads: CASSSQGFNEKLFF. The CDR3 nucleotides are TGTGCCAGCAGTTCACAGGGTTTTAATGAAAAACTGTTTTTT.